This T cell receptor (beta chain) was profiled in a study of blood T cell repertoires in COVID-19. CDR3 size: 15 residues. Trimming took off 0 bases at V and 7 bases at J, with 10 bases between the two ends. Germline assignment: CDR1 MGHRA and CDR2 YSYEKL. Method: immunoSEQ multiplex PCR; TCRdb's copy keeps in-frame clones and lacks some. The repertoire has approximately 400,000 clones, 83% of them found once; the top ten carry 5% to 5.5%. The V call is TRBV4-1, the J call TRBJ1-6; no reliable D call. This TCR came from a woman aged 45-65 years who had recovered from COVID-19. The specimen sequenced was PBMCs or T cells enriched from blood (not recorded which). The CDR3 DNA follows: TGCGCCAGCAGCCAAGATCCGGGAGGAAATTCACCCCTCCACTTT. Its protein is CASSQDPGGNSPLHF.